This T cell receptor beta chain was retrieved from a study of molecular identifiers for immune sequencing clone quantification. J gave up 3 bases and V 5 bases, and 3 bases lay outside the gene matches. CDR1 is MDHEN, CDR2 SYDVKM, per germline. This CDR3 has 13 amino acids. This clonotype was observed at least ten times. A single record per CDR3 protein comes from TCRdb applying MiXCR to the PCR reads. The sample records about 640,000 distinct CDR3 sequences, 15% to 20% being singletons. Sample: naive CD8+ T cells from blood, with Jurkat cell RNA spiked in. Subset described: FACS-sorted CD8+CD4-CCR7+CD45RA+ naive T cells. This TCR was sampled from a human donor in good health. Some libraries in this study had Jurkat cell RNA spiked in. The chain couples TRBV28 to TRBJ2-7; 8 nucleotides align to TRBD2. The CDR3 DNA sequence: TGTGCCAGCAGTACTCTAGCGGGCTACGAGCAGTACTTC. Encoded protein: CASSTLAGYEQYF.